This section outlines one T cell receptor beta chain sequence together with its context. Its specific antigen is unknown. Nothing much larger sits one base from this clone, and base qualities are not available. Including cysteine and phenylalanine, the CDR3 has 14 amino acids. The sequence is cut down to CDR3 DNA, 42 bases in frame from base 1. The germline V gene (reference sequence) gives CDR1 as LGHDT and CDR2 as YNNKEL. V drops 0 bases and J drops 7 bases, leaving 13 bases in between. The CDR3 regions of human TCRbeta chains were analyzed by immunosequencing. On the authors' methods: TCRs in the repertoires were compared against a reference library of SARS-CoV-2-specific TCRs that had been generated with the MIRA antigen-specificity platform. Breadth meant the fraction of unique TCRs that were SARS-CoV-2-associated, whereas depth meant the fraction of total T cells that were SARS-CoV-2-associated. Using the MIRA data, each spike-specific TCR was mapped to the spike region that the TCR reacts to and placed in a CD4 or CD8 class. Log10-transformed breadth and depth values were compared by one-way ANOVA with Sidak's multiple comparisons tests. Drawn from immuneACCESS, this table holds only the in-frame rearrangements with V and J called that TCRdb kept. Clones are partly lost; checked studies trace under half to an unresolved V gene and leave the rest unexplained. V and J calls and clone size are copied from that table; D and trimming were computed from the DNA. The sample table holds over 150,000 clones, of which roughly nine tenths were seen once. Approximately 17% of the sample comes from the top ten.

The data derive from a study of T cell responses to AZD1222 COVID-19 vaccine (dated by TCRdb to the early 2020s). Some background on the complete study: AZD1222 recipients whose second dose came at about 4 weeks and those whose second dose came at about 12 weeks were combined into one group, since spike-specific TCR depth and breadth did not differ between the two schedules. Enrollment into the trials was organized by age into subgroups of 18-55, 56-69 and 70-plus years, and those subgroups contained approximately 160, 26 and 62 TCR-sequenced participants, respectively. A total of approximately 240 trial participants underwent TCR sequencing, of whom about 200 had received two doses of AZD1222 and about 26 had received two doses of the MenACWY control vaccine.

The intended sense of this specimen's time point label: baseline before first vaccination. Vaccinee samples came from UK trials COV001 and COV002, including a single-blind randomized controlled phase 2/3 trial of AZD1222 (ChAdOx1 nCoV-19) in healthy adults. For TCRbeta chain sequencing, PBMC samples from trial participants were taken at day 0 and at day 28 after the second dose. What the study reported, not specific to this receptor: Conclusions about previously exposed vaccinees are limited, since just a handful of AZD1222 recipients were seropositive for SARS-CoV-2 at baseline. Epitopes outside the regions mutated in the B.1.351 and B.1.1.7 variants were reportedly recognized by nearly half of the unique spike-specific TCRs. The 56-69-year group was small, and its depth increase did not reach significance, likely because of low power. The vaccine-associated CD4 TCRs covered the entire spike protein, and the dominant responses fell in regions 160-218 and 743-854. Spike-specific TCR breadth and depth rose significantly after two AZD1222 doses compared with day 0 and with MenACWY recipients. Participants were mostly white British, with more females than males. The authors suggested clonal diversity may have been underestimated. Because no day 14 peak-response samples were available, repertoires were characterized only after the peak T cell response.

This clonotype was obtained from an adult in good health. The sample here was peripheral blood, taken on day 0 of AZD1222 vaccination. The rearranged segments are TRBV3-1 (or the pseudogene TRBV3-2) and TRBJ2-7, with the D gene possibly TRBD1 or TRBD2, each one fitting 5 bases. Read as DNA, the sequence is TGTGCCAGCAGCCAAGATCCCCGGGGCCGGGAGCAGTACTTC. Its protein is CASSQDPRGREQYF.